Shown below are 16 T cell receptor beta chains from a single sample sequenced in a study of CD8+CD57+ T cells in acquired aplastic anemia. Genomic DNA constituted the template upon which TCR beta VDJ and CDR3 profiling was performed. TCRdb analysed the reads with MiXCR anew, one entry per CDR3 protein. The profile shows more than 150,000 distinct CDR3 sequences, 45% to 50% of them singletons. The sample comprised sorted CD4+, CD8+, or CD8+CD57+ T cells (not recorded which) from PBMCs. These receptor sequences come from a human donor in good health.

Only a few counts were recorded for this clonotype. V usage is TRBV19 and J usage is TRBJ1-5; D gene uncertain. The CDR3 extends over 14 amino acids. Deletions cut 3 bases from V and 2 bases from J, with 8 bases between. Germline-derived CDR1 and CDR2 are LNHDA and SQIVND (reference sequence). CDR3 sequence reads: CASSMGSRNQPQHF. The CDR3 DNA follows: TGTGCCAGTAGTATGGGTTCACGCAATCAGCCCCAGCATTTT.

The chain is built from TRBV10-3 and TRBJ1-1; D possibly corresponds to TRBD1 (6 bases). The CDR3 length is 13 residues. Per germline, CDR1 ENHRY and CDR2 SYGVKD. The V gene lost 2 bases and the J gene lost 10 bases, with 14 bases spanning the gap. The CDR3 bases are TGTGCCATCAGTGAGCCCTCACAGGGTAGAGCTTTCTTT. It translates to CAISEPSQGRAFF.

In its sample, this clonotype was seen many times. This chain connects TRBV28 to TRBJ2-5, with 8 bases lining up with TRBD2. The junction had 11 bases not matched to a gene; V was cut back by 5 bases and J by 9 bases. Germline V gene sequence: CDR1 MDHEN, CDR2 SYDVKM. The CDR3 is 14 residues long. This CDR3 is CASSLLAGAGAQYF. The CDR3 DNA reads TGTGCCAGCAGTCTCCTAGCGGGTGCCGGGGCCCAGTACTTC.

The chain couples TRBV13 to TRBJ2-1; 9 bases fit TRBD2. V gave up 2 bases and J gave up 0 bases; unmatched junction bases: 17. Germline CDR1 and CDR2: PRHDT and FYEKMQ (reference sequence). CDR3 size: 21 residues. The CDR3 DNA reads as TGTGCCAGCAGCTTACGCCCTAGCGGGAAAGTTGCGGGGAGCTCCTACAATGAGCAGTTCTTC. It encodes CASSLRPSGKVAGSSYNEQFF.

The chain employs TRBV20-1 and TRBJ1-6; 7 bases fit TRBD1. Germline V gene sequence: CDR1 DFQATT, CDR2 SNEGSKA (reference sequence). This CDR3 spans 15 amino acids. V was clipped by 8 bases and J by 9 bases; unmatched bases: 16. CDR3 in DNA: TGCAGTACCGAGACAGGGACCCGCGATAGTTCACCCCTCCACTTT. The encoded protein is CSTETGTRDSSPLHF.

This clonotype was seen at least ten times. This rearrangement joins TRBV20-1 to TRBJ2-3; 10 positions agree with TRBD2. The CDR3 contains 18 residues. Germline CDR1 is DFQATT and CDR2 is SNEGSKA (reference sequence). The V and J ends lost 0 bases and 2 bases, in that order; junction bases with no gene match: 11. CDR3 loop: CSARDPSGRGGHTDTQYF. In DNA, the CDR3 is TGCAGTGCTAGAGATCCCAGCGGGAGGGGGGGACACACAGATACGCAGTATTTT.

This clonotype was detected ten times or more. This chain links TRBV12-3 or TRBV12-4 with TRBJ2-3; TRBD2 matches at 7 bases. The CDR3 spans 16 residues. V was pared by 5 bases and J by 0 bases, with 8 bases of the junction left unmatched. In nucleotides, the CDR3 is TGTGCCAGCAGTACCTCCGGGAGGACCAGCACAGATACGCAGTATTTT. Its translation is CASSTSGRTSTDTQYF.

J is TRBJ2-6 and V is TRBV11-1; D possibly corresponds to TRBD2 (5 bases). V lost 7 bases to trimming and J lost 1 base, with 14 bases between them. The CDR3 consists of 16 residues. The germline V gene encodes CDR1 SGHAT and CDR2 FQDESV (reference sequence). This chain's CDR3 is CASTSRDQSGANVLTF. CDR3 nucleotides: TGTGCCAGCACCTCCCGGGATCAATCTGGGGCCAACGTCCTGACTTTC.

This clonotype was counted only a few times. This sequence joins TRBV15 and TRBJ2-7, with 8 bases lining up with TRBD2. The CDR3 runs to 14 residues. The V gene end was trimmed by 0 bases and the J gene end by 6 bases; junction bases not matched to a gene: 4. Germline V gene lookup returns CDR1 LNHNV and CDR2 YYDKDF (reference sequence). The CDR3 DNA sequence: TGTGCCACCAGCAGAGAACTAGCGGAGCTCGAGCAGTACTTC. It translates to CATSRELAELEQYF.

This chain links TRBV2 with TRBJ1-1; D gene unclear. From germline, CDR1 is SNHLY and CDR2 FYNNEI. The CDR3 spans 13 residues. V lost 1 base and J lost 2, with 5 bases in between. The CDR3 DNA sequence: TGTGCCAGCAGTGAAGACGTTAACACTGAAGCTTTCTTT. As protein: CASSEDVNTEAFF.

This clonotype was picked up many times. The chain recombines TRBV19 with TRBJ2-4, with unresolved D. V lost 3 bases and J lost 7, with 4 bases in between. Germline V gives CDR1 LNHDA, CDR2 SQIVND (reference sequence). CDR3 length equals 11 residues. The CDR3 spells CASSIGNIQYF. The CDR3 DNA reads TGTGCCAGTAGTATCGGGAACATTCAGTACTTC.

This clonotype appeared many times. J is TRBJ2-7 and V is TRBV15; the D call may be TRBD1 or TRBD2 (6 bases each). CDR1 LNHNV and CDR2 YYDKDF come from the germline V gene (reference sequence). The V end was cut by 5 bases, the J end by 3 bases, with 17 bases between. This CDR3 is built from 15 residues. The CDR3 here is CATSGRGGGHYEQYF. CDR3 DNA sequence: TGTGCCACCAGCGGGAGAGGGGGAGGTCACTACGAGCAGTACTTC. Full variable domain (rest looked up from reference TRBV15 and TRBJ2-7): DAMVIQNPRYQVTQFGKPVTLSCSQTLNHNVMYWYQQKSSQAPKLLFHYYDKDFNNEADTPDNFQSRRPNTSFCFLDIRSPGLGDTAMYLCATSGRGGGHYEQYFGPGTRLTVT.

This clonotype was counted many times. V usage is TRBV19 and J usage is TRBJ2-3; D is unclear. V was shortened by 4 bases and J by 4 bases, with 30 bases between the two germline ends. Germline CDR1 and CDR2: LNHDA and SQIVND (reference sequence). There are 20 residues in the CDR3. The CDR3 region has the DNA TGTGCCAGTAGTACGGAGAGTACGATACTATCAGGAGACACATCAGATACGCAGTATTTT. Its protein product is CASSTESTILSGDTSDTQYF. The full variable domain, in which reference TRBV19 and TRBJ2-3 provide the parts outside the CDR3, is DGGITQSPKYLFRKEGQNVTLSCEQNLNHDAMYWYRQDPGQGLRLIYYSQIVNDFQKGDIAEGYSVSREKKESFPLTVTSAQKNPTAFYLCASSTESTILSGDTSDTQYFGPGTRLTVL.

On this clonotype itself: A read error may explain this, as a much larger clone is one base away. V usage is TRBV4-3 and J usage is TRBJ1-1; D perhaps matches TRBD1 (6 bases). The CDR3 length is 15 residues. Germline V gene sequence: CDR1 LGHNA, CDR2 YSLEER. The CDR3 DNA sequence: TGCGCCAGCAACCAAAGCGACAGGACAAACACTGAAGCTTTCTTT. Translating it yields CASNQSDRTNTEAFF.

This clonotype was found many times. V usage is TRBV5-4 and J usage is TRBJ2-5, with TRBD2 matching over 12 bases. The CDR3 runs 16 residues. Germline loops: CDR1 SGHNT, CDR2 YYREEE (reference sequence). The V segment lost 0 bases and the J segment 4 bases; nucleotides outside the gene matches: 4. Here the CDR3 reads CASSLGTSGAVETQYF. As DNA, the CDR3 is TGTGCCAGCAGCTTGGGGACTAGCGGGGCGGTAGAGACCCAGTACTTC.

Many counts were recorded for this clonotype. The V and J genes are TRBV29-1 and TRBJ1-1; the match to TRBD1 covers 9 bases. The ends lost 5 bases at V and 4 bases at J; junction bases unmatched: 5. Germline lookup yields CDR1 SQVTM and CDR2 ANQGSEA. The CDR3 loop spans 13 amino acids. This chain's CDR3 is CSVTGGSGTEAFF. Here the CDR3 DNA reads TGCAGCGTTACAGGGGGCTCGGGCACTGAAGCTTTCTTT.